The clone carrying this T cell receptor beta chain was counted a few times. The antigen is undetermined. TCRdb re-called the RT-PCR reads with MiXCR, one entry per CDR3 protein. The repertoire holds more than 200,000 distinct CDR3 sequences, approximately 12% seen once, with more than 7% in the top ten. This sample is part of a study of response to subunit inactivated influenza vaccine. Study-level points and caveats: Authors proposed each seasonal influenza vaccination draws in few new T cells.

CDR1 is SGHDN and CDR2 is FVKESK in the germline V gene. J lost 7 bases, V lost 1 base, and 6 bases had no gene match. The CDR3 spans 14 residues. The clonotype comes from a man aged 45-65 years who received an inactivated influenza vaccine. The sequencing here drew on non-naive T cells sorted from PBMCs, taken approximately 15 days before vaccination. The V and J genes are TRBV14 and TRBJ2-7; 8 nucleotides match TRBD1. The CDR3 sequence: CASSQGLTGEEQYF. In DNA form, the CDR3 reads TGTGCCAGCAGCCAAGGACTGACAGGGGAGGAGCAGTACTTC.